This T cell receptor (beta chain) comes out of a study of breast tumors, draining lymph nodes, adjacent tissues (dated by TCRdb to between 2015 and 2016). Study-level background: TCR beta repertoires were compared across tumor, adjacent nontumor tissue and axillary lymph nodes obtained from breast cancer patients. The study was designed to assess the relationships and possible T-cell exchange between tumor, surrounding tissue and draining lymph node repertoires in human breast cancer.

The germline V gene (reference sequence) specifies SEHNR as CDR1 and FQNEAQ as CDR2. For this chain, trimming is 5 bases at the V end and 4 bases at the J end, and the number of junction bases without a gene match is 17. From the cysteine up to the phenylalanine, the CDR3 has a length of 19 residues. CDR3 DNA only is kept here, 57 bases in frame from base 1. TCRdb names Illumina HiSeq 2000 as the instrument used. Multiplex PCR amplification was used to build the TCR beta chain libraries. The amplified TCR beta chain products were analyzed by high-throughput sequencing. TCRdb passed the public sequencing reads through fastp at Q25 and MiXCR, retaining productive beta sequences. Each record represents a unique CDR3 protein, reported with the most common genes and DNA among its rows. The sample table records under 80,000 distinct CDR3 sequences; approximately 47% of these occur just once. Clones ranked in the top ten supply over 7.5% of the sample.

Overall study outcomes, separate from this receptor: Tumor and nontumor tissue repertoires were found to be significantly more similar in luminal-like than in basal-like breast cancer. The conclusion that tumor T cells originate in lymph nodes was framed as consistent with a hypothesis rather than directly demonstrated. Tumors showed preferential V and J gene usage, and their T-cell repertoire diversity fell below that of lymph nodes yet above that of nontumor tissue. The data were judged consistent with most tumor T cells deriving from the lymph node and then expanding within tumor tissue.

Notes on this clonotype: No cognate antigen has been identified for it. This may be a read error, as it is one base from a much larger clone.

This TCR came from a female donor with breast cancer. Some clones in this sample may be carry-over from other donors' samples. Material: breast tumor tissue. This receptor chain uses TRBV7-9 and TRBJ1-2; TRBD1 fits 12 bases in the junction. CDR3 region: CASSPPGRDRGRWRYGYTF. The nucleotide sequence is TGTGCCAGCAGCCCGCCCGGCAGGGACAGGGGGCGCTGGCGCTATGGCTACACCTTC.